This entry features one T cell receptor beta chain sequence. What it binds is unknown. The CDR3 has 18 residues. The V segment lost 0 bases and the J segment 4 bases; nucleotides outside the gene matches: 13. CDR1 is SGHNT and CDR2 is YYREEE in the germline V gene (reference sequence). The PCR employed 60 Vbeta primers together with 13 Jbeta primers. Clones were sequenced by immunoSEQ multiplex PCR, and TCRdb holds only the in-frame ones, with some missing. Of 150,000 to 200,000 clones listed, roughly 80% are singletons. The data stem from a study of cytomegalovirus exposure and HLA in healthy donors. Study-wide findings and caveats: The analysis excluded some indistinguishable V segments, including TRBV6-2 and TRBV6-3. Per a later analysis, HLA-associated TCR beta chains showed more clonal expansion than other, equally common TCR beta chains. In a later analysis, at a false discovery rate of 0.05, about 17,000 TCR beta sequences matched HLA alleles. For most subjects, TCR beta sequences were reported to predict HLA-A and HLA-B alleles with accuracy.

The sequencing sample was made of PBMCs. This receptor was identified in a woman aged 18-35 years in good health and CMV-seronegative. V usage is TRBV5-4 and J usage is TRBJ2-3, with TRBD2 identical over 8 bases. The CDR3 nucleotides read TGTGCCAGCAGCTTGGTTGAGAAGGTAGCGGGGCGGTCAGATACGCAGTATTTT. Translating it yields CASSLVEKVAGRSDTQYF.